Listed here are 29 T cell receptor beta chains from one sample, sequenced in a study of blood T cells in healthy people across ages. The second PCR ran about 6 to 11 cycles with a sample-barcoded 5' primer and J-beta primers. TCRdb processed the 5' RACE reads anew with MiXCR; each CDR3 protein has one entry. The sample contains about 780,000 distinct CDR3 sequences, 46% of which appear only once. The sequenced sample was blood. The receptor source for this set is an elderly man in good health.

The V and J genes are TRBV30 and TRBJ1-1; 8 nucleotides match TRBD1. The CDR3 has 14 amino acids. Germline CDR1 and CDR2: GTSNPN and SVGIG (reference sequence). V shed 3 bases and J 6 bases; nucleotides not matched to a gene: 9. DNA for the CDR3: TGTGCCTGGAGCCAGGGGGCTACGGTCGCTGAAGCTTTCTTT. It is translated as CAWSQGATVAEAFF.

The chain joins TRBV28 to TRBJ2-7; no definite D call. CDR3 length: 13 residues. V lost 2 bases and J lost 5, with 10 bases in between. Germline lookup yields CDR1 MDHEN and CDR2 SYDVKM. Here the CDR3 reads CASSLKVVDEQYF. Here the CDR3 DNA reads TGTGCCAGCAGTTTAAAGGTAGTTGACGAGCAGTACTTC.

The gene calls are TRBV7-2 and TRBJ2-3; TRBD2 aligns across 11 bases. With V trimmed by 3 bases and J by 6 bases, 5 bases remained unmatched. CDR3 length: 15 residues. Germline CDR1 is SGHTA and CDR2 is FQGNSA. CDR3 coding DNA: TGTGCCAGCAGCTTTACTAGCGGGAGACACGATACGCAGTATTTT. It translates to CASSFTSGRHDTQYF.

CDR3 coding DNA: TGTGCCAGCAGTTTATCAGGAGGGTCAGATACGCAGTATTTT. Amino acid sequence: CASSLSGGSDTQYF. J is TRBJ2-3 and V is TRBV28, with D maybe TRBD2 (6 bases). There are 14 residues in the CDR3. Trimming removed 1 base at V and 4 bases at J, with 9 bases between. Germline V CDR1 and CDR2: MDHEN, SYDVKM.

The chain recombines TRBV7-2 with TRBJ2-7; perhaps TRBD2 as D (5 bases). Germline loops: CDR1 SGHTA, CDR2 FQGNSA. V lost 1 base, J lost 7 bases, and 26 bases lay in between. The CDR3 consists of 18 residues. Here the CDR3 DNA reads TGTGCCAGCAGCTTAGATGGCAGCGGAAACAAGGGATTCAATGAGCAGTACTTC. This sequence encodes CASSLDGSGNKGFNEQYF.

This clonotype has a handful of counts. The chain joins TRBV5-1 to TRBJ2-1; the D is unclear. CDR1 and CDR2 (germline): SGHRS, YFSETQ. V was clipped by 4 bases and J by 5 bases, with 13 bases between them. The CDR3 totals 14 residues. The CDR3 DNA sequence: TGCGCCAGCAGCCCGCAGTCTTGGGACAATGAGCAGTTCTTC. Protein product: CASSPQSWDNEQFF.

The rearrangement links TRBV12-3 or TRBV12-4 to TRBJ2-3; weak D call: TRBD2 (5 bases). Trimming cost V 6 bases and J 4 bases, with 14 bases left between them. The CDR3 totals 14 residues. The CDR3 bases are TGTGCCAGCAGCCACCTAGCTCGGGCAGATACGCAGTATTTT. Its protein is CASSHLARADTQYF.

The chain uses TRBV15 and TRBJ2-2; no clear D. The V and J ends lost 5 bases and 3 bases respectively, with 10 bases between them. From germline, CDR1 is LNHNV and CDR2 YYDKDF (reference sequence). The CDR3 contains 14 residues. The CDR3 region is CATSPEGYTGELFF. The CDR3 DNA follows: TGTGCCACCAGCCCGGAAGGGTACACCGGGGAGCTGTTTTTT. Supplemented by reference TRBV15 and TRBJ2-2, the full variable domain reads DAMVIQNPRYQVTQFGKPVTLSCSQTLNHNVMYWYQQKSSQAPKLLFHYYDKDFNNEADTPDNFQSRRPNTSFCFLDIRSPGLGDTAMYLCATSPEGYTGELFFGEGSRLTVL.

The chain recombines TRBV28 with TRBJ2-7; 7 nucleotides agree with TRBD1. V lost 8 bases, J lost 0 bases, and 10 bases stayed unmatched. Germline assignment: CDR1 MDHEN and CDR2 SYDVKM. The CDR3 sequence is 15 residues long. The CDR3 sequence is CASARIGTASYEQYF. The CDR3 coding sequence is TGTGCCAGCGCCCGAATAGGGACAGCCTCCTACGAGCAGTACTTC.

About this clonotype itself: An end of the junction does not agree with germline; a read error may underlie this. The J gene is TRBJ2-3, the V gene TRBV7-2, with 7 nucleotides matching TRBD2. CDR1 and CDR2 from the germline V gene are SGHTA and FQGNSA. The CDR3 runs 15 residues. CDR3 protein: CAGSGTGTTRDTQYF. The CDR3 DNA follows: TGTGCCGGCAGCGGAACCGGGACTACCCGGGATACGCAGTATTTT.

The chain carries TRBV18 and TRBJ2-2, with 13 bases identical to TRBD2. The germline CDR1 and CDR2 sequences are KGHSH and LQKENI. Trimming removed 4 bases from V and 8 bases from J; junction bases left unmatched: 13. The CDR3 loop spans 18 amino acids. CDR3 bases: TGTGCCAGCTCACTACTGACTAGCGGGAGGCCTCGGACTGGGGAGCTGTTTTTT. Encoded protein: CASSLLTSGRPRTGELFF.

This clonotype has a handful of counts. The J gene is TRBJ2-3, the V gene TRBV4-1, with 10 bases aligning to TRBD2. Trimming at V came to 0 bases and at J to 6 bases, leaving 9 bases not matched to a gene. CDR3 length: 17 amino acids. Germline V gene lookup returns CDR1 MGHRA and CDR2 YSYEKL. CDR3 DNA: TGCGCCAGCAGCCAAGATTTACTAGCGGGACACGCGGATACGCAGTATTTT. This gives the protein CASSQDLLAGHADTQYF.

The chain combines TRBV6-5 with TRBJ1-2, with D perhaps matching TRBD1 (5 bases). Germline V gives CDR1 MNHEY, CDR2 SVGAGI. V was shortened by 6 bases and J by 0 bases, with 17 bases between the two germline ends. This CDR3 is 16 amino acids long. The CDR3 DNA is TGTGCCAGCAGGGTCACAGGTGCTCAAACTAACTATGGCTACACCTTC. Protein: CASRVTGAQTNYGYTF.

The chain joins TRBV20-1 to TRBJ1-2; D is perhaps TRBD1 (5 bases). Germline-derived CDR1 and CDR2 are DFQATT and SNEGSKA (reference sequence). The CDR3 loop spans 15 amino acids. Trimming took 2 bases from V and 4 from J, leaving 17 bases between them. The CDR3 DNA sequence: TGCAGTGCTAGAACGGTCAGGGAGGGAGGCTATGGCTACACCTTC. Encoded protein: CSARTVREGGYGYTF.

This clonotype came up a few times. V gene TRBV5-6 combines with J gene TRBJ2-3; D gene ambiguous. The CDR3 has 16 residues. Germline V gene data show CDR1 as SGHDT and CDR2 as YYEEEE. V shed 1 base and J shed 0 bases, with 12 bases lying between them. The CDR3, as DNA: TGTGCCAGCAGCTTGTTGCCGTTCCCTAGCACAGATACGCAGTATTTT. This gives the protein CASSLLPFPSTDTQYF.

V is TRBV18 and J is TRBJ2-3, with D hard to call. Trimming shortened V by 2 bases and J by 6 bases, and 9 bases separated the two germline ends. CDR1 is KGHSH and CDR2 is LQKENI in the germline V gene. The length of the CDR3 is 13 residues. The CDR3 region is CASSPGSGDTQYF. CDR3 sequence (DNA): TGTGCCAGCTCACCAGGATCCGGGGATACGCAGTATTTT.

J is TRBJ1-1 and V is TRBV11-2; tentative D call: TRBD1 (5 bases). V lost 5 bases and J 4 bases, leaving 11 bases between the germline ends. Germline assignment: CDR1 SGHAT and CDR2 FQNNGV. The CDR3 contains 13 residues. The CDR3, as DNA: TGTGCCAGCAGCGCGGACATTGCCACTGAAGCTTTCTTT. This sequence encodes CASSADIATEAFF.

Points on this clonotype: Germline is not matched at one junction end, which may reflect a read error. V is TRBV6-5 and J is TRBJ2-1, with D possibly matching TRBD1 (5 bases). The CDR3 is 15 amino acids. CDR1 is MNHEY and CDR2 is SVGAGI in the germline V gene. CDR3 protein: CAGSYRRGSYNEQFF. The CDR3 coding sequence is TGTGCCGGCAGTTACAGGCGAGGCTCCTACAATGAGCAGTTCTTC.

This clonotype showed up just a few times. The chain has TRBV4-2 and TRBJ2-4; tentatively, D is TRBD1 (5 bases). Trimming removed 0 bases from V and 9 bases from J, with 12 bases in between. Germline assignment: CDR1 LGHNA and CDR2 YNFKEQ. This CDR3 spans 14 amino acids. The CDR3 DNA is TGTGCCAGCAGCCAAGATCGCAGGGAAGGCATTCAGTACTTC. Its translation is CASSQDRREGIQYF.

This clonotype was detected only a few times. This sequence joins TRBV2 and TRBJ2-1; D may correspond to TRBD1 or TRBD2 (6 bases each). Germline V gene data show CDR1 as SNHLY and CDR2 as FYNNEI. Trimming pared 4 bases from V and 9 bases from J, leaving 25 bases between. This CDR3 is built from 17 residues. In DNA form, the CDR3 reads TGTGCCAGCAGTGTCTTTGGGGGGCGGCTTGTTCGATCTGAGCAGTTCTTC. Protein: CASSVFGGRLVRSEQFF. The full variable domain, rest sourced from reference TRBV2 and TRBJ2-1, is EPEVTQTPSHQVTQMGQEVILRCVPISNHLYFYWYRQILGQKVEFLVSFYNNEISEKSEIFDDQFSVERPDGSNFTLKIRSTKLEDSAMYFCASSVFGGRLVRSEQFFGPGTRLTVL.

The V call is TRBV11-3, the J call TRBJ2-1; TRBD2 agrees at 12 bases. The CDR3 totals 20 residues. J lost 0 bases, V lost 1 base, and 10 bases had no gene match. CDR1 and CDR2 from the germline V gene are SGHNT and YENEEA. The CDR3 is CASSLVVTSGRSFSYNEQFF. CDR3 DNA: TGTGCCAGCAGCTTAGTAGTAACTAGCGGGAGGAGCTTCTCCTACAATGAGCAGTTCTTC.

The rearrangement uses TRBV4-2 and TRBJ1-4; D possibly corresponds to TRBD1 (6 bases). CDR1 and CDR2 from the germline V gene are LGHNA and YNFKEQ. V lost 2 bases and J lost 3, with 10 bases in between. The CDR3 sequence is 15 residues long. The CDR3 nucleotides are TGTGCCAGCAGCCAAATCAGGGGTTCTAATGAAAAACTGTTTTTT. Protein: CASSQIRGSNEKLFF.

This clonotype was counted a few times. The chain recombines TRBV4-2 with TRBJ2-3; TRBD2 matches 11 bases. J was trimmed by 4 bases and V by 0 bases; bases with no gene match: 9. The CDR3 spans 18 residues. CDR1 LGHNA and CDR2 YNFKEQ come from the germline V gene. CDR3 sequence (DNA): TGTGCCAGCAGCCAAGATTCCGTGGTAGCGGGAGGGGCAGATACGCAGTATTTT. This translates into CASSQDSVVAGGADTQYF.

This clonotype was counted once. The chain employs TRBV20-1 and TRBJ2-3, with D possibly TRBD2 on 6 matching bases. The CDR3 is 14 residues long. The V end lost 4 bases, the J end lost 3 bases, and 14 bases lay between the germline ends. The germline V gene has CDR1 DFQATT and CDR2 SNEGSKA (reference sequence). CDR3 loop: CSAKIPGETDTQYF. CDR3 coding DNA: TGCAGTGCTAAAATCCCGGGAGAAACAGATACGCAGTATTTT.

The chain recombines TRBV6-6 with TRBJ2-2; 9 bases fit TRBD2. CDR1 MNHNY and CDR2 SVGAGI come from the germline V gene (reference sequence). This CDR3 spans 16 amino acids. Germline trimming cut 4 bases from V and 2 bases from J; bases unmatched to any gene: 5. The CDR3 sequence is CASSWWTSDNTGELFF. CDR3 coding DNA: TGTGCCAGCAGTTGGTGGACTAGCGACAACACCGGGGAGCTGTTTTTT.

In its sample, this clonotype was seen many times. The rearrangement uses TRBV29-1 and TRBJ2-1; D not certain. In germline, CDR1 is SQVTM, CDR2 ANQGSEA. V lost 3 bases and J 0 bases, leaving 9 bases between the germline ends. The CDR3 is made up of 14 amino acids. CDR3 nucleotide sequence: TGCAGCGTTGATGCCCAGAGCTCCTACAATGAGCAGTTCTTC. This translates into CSVDAQSSYNEQFF.

This sequence joins TRBV6-2 or TRBV6-3 and TRBJ2-5, with TRBD2 as a possible D gene (6 bases). CDR3 length: 17 amino acids. Germline V CDR1 and CDR2: MNHEY, SVGEGT. Trimming removed 2 bases at V and 4 bases at J, with 20 bases between. The CDR3 DNA follows: TGTGCCAGCAGTTACAATATTCAAGGCGGGAATACAGAGACCCAGTACTTC. Translating gives CASSYNIQGGNTETQYF.

The sample holds one count of this clonotype. V is TRBV28 and J is TRBJ1-2, with D unresolved. V was cut by 0 bases and J by 7 bases, with 12 bases left in between. The CDR3 is 14 amino acids. Looked up from germline, CDR1 is MDHEN and CDR2 is SYDVKM. CDR3 sequence (DNA): TGTGCCAGCAGTTTATGGGGAGTGTCGGGTGGCTACACCTTC. Translated: CASSLWGVSGGYTF.

CDR3 protein: CSVEVEQGGVEYF. CDR3 in DNA: TGCAGCGTTGAAGTGGAACAGGGGGGGGTCGAGTACTTC. J is TRBJ2-5 and V is TRBV29-1; perhaps TRBD1 as D (8 bases). Germline V gene data show CDR1 as SQVTM and CDR2 as ANQGSEA. The CDR3 is 13 amino acids. Between the trimmed V and J ends, which lost 1 base and 12 bases, there was a span of 18 bases.